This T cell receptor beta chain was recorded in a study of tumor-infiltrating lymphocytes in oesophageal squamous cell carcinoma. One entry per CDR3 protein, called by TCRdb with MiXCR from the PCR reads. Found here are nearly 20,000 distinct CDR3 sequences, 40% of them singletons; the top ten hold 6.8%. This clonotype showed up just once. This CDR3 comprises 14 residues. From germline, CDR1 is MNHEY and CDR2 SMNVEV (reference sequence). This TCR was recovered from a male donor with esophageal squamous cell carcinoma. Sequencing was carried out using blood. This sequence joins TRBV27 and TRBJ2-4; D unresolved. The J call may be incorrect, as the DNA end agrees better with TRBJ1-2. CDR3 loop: CASNPTPEDYGYTF. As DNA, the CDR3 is TGTGCCAGCAATCCAACACCGGAGGACTATGGCTACACCTTC.